This T cell receptor beta chain was identified in a study of T cell repertoires in cytomegalovirus infection. General observations from the study: The ex vivo response was dominated by HLA-C-restricted CMV-specific TCR beta clonotypes.

TCRdb called the reads again in MiXCR, with one record for every CDR3 protein. The table includes about 310,000 distinct CDR3 sequences, about 25% detected once. This clonotype showed up just a few times. The antigen is not known. CDR3 length equals 14 residues. The germline V gene has CDR1 LNHDA and CDR2 SQIVND (reference sequence). After removal of 6 bases from V and 6 bases from J, the junction contained 6 bases not matched to a gene. Material: cultured PBMCs, obtained from culture after CMV antigen stimulation. The rearrangement joins TRBV19 to TRBJ2-2; 8 bases map to TRBD2. The TCR originated in a human donor in good health (CMV status not recorded). Some clones in this sample may be carry-over from other donors' samples. The CDR3 DNA sequence: TGTGCCAGTAGCCCGGGACTAGAGTCCGGGGAGCTGTTTTTT. This codes for CASSPGLESGELFF.